The rows below give T cell receptor beta chains drawn from one sample of a study of circulating and synovial CD4+ cells in juvenile arthritis. Using immunoSEQ multiplex PCR, the repertoire was profiled, and TCRdb retains in-frame clones only, with some absent. The table includes around 35,000 clones, over 95% detected once. The sample was CD4+ T cells from blood. These receptors came from a human donor with juvenile idiopathic arthritis. Each CDR3 is given with its conserved first and last residue.

v_call: TRBV6-5
j_call: TRBJ1-2
cdr3_aa: CASSSPGGRGYTF

v_call: TRBV5-4
j_call: TRBJ2-1
cdr3_aa: CASSGTSGEQFF

v_call: TRBV27
j_call: TRBJ2-5
cdr3_aa: CASSPTIAGLGETQYF

v_call: TRBV11-2
j_call: TRBJ2-7
cdr3_aa: CASSLDQLAGGSYEQYF

v_call: TRBV6-4
j_call: TRBJ2-2
cdr3_aa: CASSDSFLPGHSTGELFF

v_call: TRBV5-1
j_call: TRBJ2-7
cdr3_aa: CASSLEPSGGPYEQYF

v_call: TRBV30
j_call: TRBJ2-1
cdr3_aa: CACTSGTHNEQFF

v_call: TRBV7-6
j_call: TRBJ2-7
cdr3_aa: CASSPRLRGGGDLRRQYF

v_call: TRBV11-3
j_call: TRBJ2-5
cdr3_aa: CASSPGGRIQETQYF

v_call: TRBV5-1
j_call: TRBJ2-3
cdr3_aa: CASRSRGWDDTDTQYF

v_call: TRBV18
j_call: TRBJ1-2
cdr3_aa: CASSPGQEVDYGYTF

v_call: TRBV9
j_call: TRBJ2-3
cdr3_aa: CASSQARGGDTQYF

v_call: TRBV25-1
j_call: TRBJ1-4
cdr3_aa: CASSEHPRTGANNEKLFF

v_call: TRBV19
j_call: TRBJ1-4
cdr3_aa: CASREQGASNEKLFF

v_call: TRBV11-2
j_call: TRBJ1-4
cdr3_aa: CASSPSGTGSLENEKLFF

v_call: TRBV6-4
j_call: TRBJ2-1
cdr3_aa: CASSESPPGGRNEQFF

v_call: TRBV4-1
j_call: TRBJ2-5
cdr3_aa: CASSQEPRQETQYF

v_call: TRBV9
j_call: TRBJ2-5
cdr3_aa: CASSVGGGVKQETQYF

v_call: TRBV5-4
j_call: TRBJ2-1
cdr3_aa: CASSSRLSGSSYNEQFF

v_call: TRBV6-6
j_call: TRBJ1-2
cdr3_aa: CASSYLADAYGYTF

v_call: TRBV5-5
j_call: TRBJ2-4
cdr3_aa: CASSSQGTAKNIQYF

v_call: TRBV6-1
j_call: TRBJ1-1
cdr3_aa: CASSGQGGNTEAFF

v_call: TRBV30
j_call: TRBJ2-1
cdr3_aa: CAWSVLREGLNEQFF

v_call: TRBV30
j_call: TRBJ1-1
cdr3_aa: CAWGQTLNTEAFF

v_call: TRBV29-1
j_call: TRBJ2-3
cdr3_aa: CSAVPYTSTDTQYF

v_call: TRBV11-2
j_call: TRBJ2-1
cdr3_aa: CASRTSGSFEQFF

v_call: TRBV5-1
j_call: TRBJ2-3
cdr3_aa: CASSSKTGYADTQYF

v_call: TRBV7-7
j_call: TRBJ2-2
cdr3_aa: CASSLGATGELFF

v_call: TRBV4-1
j_call: TRBJ1-2
cdr3_aa: CASSRETGGDYGYTF

v_call: TRBV18
j_call: TRBJ2-5
cdr3_aa: CASSPRARAGVETQYF

v_call: TRBV4-2
j_call: TRBJ2-2
cdr3_aa: CASSHTNTGELFF

v_call: TRBV27
j_call: TRBJ2-5
cdr3_aa: CASHGTIGTQYF

v_call: TRBV7-9
j_call: TRBJ2-1
cdr3_aa: CASSFKVAEKFF

v_call: TRBV27
j_call: TRBJ2-5
cdr3_aa: CASRHRARETQYF

v_call: TRBV6-5
j_call: TRBJ1-2
cdr3_aa: CASSTIASYGYTF

v_call: TRBV6-1
j_call: TRBJ1-5
cdr3_aa: CASSDGGITPYYQPQHF

v_call: TRBV15
j_call: TRBJ2-2
cdr3_aa: CATSRVFPGTSGTGELFF

v_call: TRBV19
j_call: TRBJ2-4
cdr3_aa: CASSISSGGGKNIQYF

v_call: TRBV11-1
j_call: TRBJ1-1
cdr3_aa: CASSPTRGVHTEAFF

v_call: TRBV27
j_call: TRBJ2-1
cdr3_aa: CASSLDRDRAEQFF

v_call: TRBV28
j_call: TRBJ1-2
cdr3_aa: CASSLKGGGYTF

v_call: TRBV19
j_call: TRBJ2-2
cdr3_aa: CASSLDRNTGELFF

v_call: TRBV11-2
j_call: TRBJ1-2
cdr3_aa: CASSSNREGYTF

v_call: TRBV19
j_call: TRBJ2-5
cdr3_aa: CASSILLSSGETQYF

v_call: TRBV28
j_call: TRBJ1-1
cdr3_aa: CASSLLTGYTEAFF

v_call: TRBV29-1
j_call: TRBJ1-5
cdr3_aa: CSAAYRNQPQHF

v_call: TRBV5-6
j_call: TRBJ2-7
cdr3_aa: CASSLELPYEQYF

v_call: TRBV5-1
j_call: TRBJ2-1
cdr3_aa: CASHPAASVSYNEQFF

v_call: TRBV4-2
j_call: TRBJ1-2
cdr3_aa: CASSQAKGQVGYGYTF

v_call: TRBV19
j_call: TRBJ2-7
cdr3_aa: CASSRRGKTSGYEQYF

v_call: TRBV30
j_call: TRBJ2-1
cdr3_aa: CAWGLAVNYNEQFF

v_call: TRBV5-1
j_call: TRBJ2-1
cdr3_aa: CASSFVSGQAVGEQFF

v_call: TRBV19
j_call: TRBJ2-3
cdr3_aa: CASSSPGDLSTDTQYF

v_call: TRBV28
j_call: TRBJ2-1
cdr3_aa: CASSFASGRASNEQFF

v_call: TRBV4-1
j_call: TRBJ1-3
cdr3_aa: CASSHSKGFDGNTIYF

v_call: TRBV5-1
j_call: TRBJ2-5
cdr3_aa: CASSPSGGGETQYF

v_call: TRBV6-1
j_call: TRBJ2-7
cdr3_aa: CASSRGQGNEQYF

v_call: TRBV6-5
j_call: TRBJ1-1
cdr3_aa: CASRDRARSEAFF

v_call: TRBV7-6
j_call: TRBJ2-3
cdr3_aa: CASSHKGLAGQDTQYF

v_call: TRBV5-1
j_call: TRBJ1-2
cdr3_aa: CASSLGLWAHGYTF